The entry below describes one T cell receptor beta chain. What it recognizes is unknown. Looked up from germline, CDR1 is KGHSH and CDR2 is LQKENI. CDR3 length: 16 residues. The V end lost 0 bases, the J end lost 6 bases, and 17 bases lay between the germline ends. The sample comes from a study of cytomegalovirus exposure and HLA in healthy donors. Study observations and caveats: Later analysis identified several of the most significant clusters that appeared linked to common viral pathogens. Judged likely to be a sequencing artifact was a cluster of highly shared sequence variants. CMV serostatus was the only recorded immune exposure for donors.

This PCR relied on a set of 60 Vbeta primers and 13 Jbeta primers. Generated by immunoSEQ multiplex PCR, the TCRdb table keeps only in-frame clones and is missing some. The profile shows about 91,000 clones, more than 55% of them singletons. The receptor was isolated from a human donor in good health. The chain recombines TRBV18 with TRBJ1-2; tentatively, D is TRBD1 (5 bases). The sample consisted of PBMCs. CDR3 in DNA: TGTGCCAGCTCACCACCCCGCAGGGTGTTTGGAAATGGCTACACCTTC. Translated, it gives CASSPPRRVFGNGYTF.